The 27 T cell receptor beta chains listed next were all sequenced from one sample in a study of blood T cell repertoires in COVID-19 (TCRdb year 2020). Libraries were made using the immunoSEQ multiplex PCR assay. The table was pulled from immuneACCESS by TCRdb, which kept in-frame rearrangements only. Such tables lose some clones; where checked, under half of the loss comes from unresolved V genes, and the rest has no known cause. The sample table holds fewer than 300,000 clones, of which more than 70% were seen once. In total, the top ten clones hold 2.5% to 3.5% of the sample. Source material: peripheral blood. These receptors all stem from a young woman with acute or convalescent COVID-19.

This clone was seen more than once but under ten times. This rearrangement joins TRBV6-2 or TRBV6-3 to TRBJ2-5; 7 bases are a match to TRBD2. V shed 4 bases, J shed 4 bases, and the junction held 6 bases outside the gene matches. This CDR3 has 14 amino acids. Germline V gene sequence: CDR1 MNHEY, CDR2 SVGEGT. DNA of the CDR3: TGTGCCAGCAGTTCCCCTCCGGGGGGAGAGACCCAGTACTTC. Amino acids: CASSSPPGGETQYF.

The rearrangement joins TRBV19 to TRBJ1-6; possibly TRBD1 for D (6 bases). Trimming stripped 4 bases from V and 4 bases from J, with 14 bases between. The germline CDR1 and CDR2 sequences are LNHDA and SQIVND (reference sequence). The CDR3 is 16 amino acids. In DNA, the CDR3 is TGTGCCAGTAGTACCGACTACAGGGATTATAATTCACCCCTCCACTTT. The encoded protein is CASSTDYRDYNSPLHF.

V gene TRBV10-3 combines with J gene TRBJ1-2; 10 bases are a match to TRBD1. The germline V gene has CDR1 ENHRY and CDR2 SYGVKD. V was clipped by 3 bases and J by 8 bases; unmatched bases: 18. There are 18 residues in the CDR3. The CDR3 DNA follows: TGTGCCATCAGTGACCCCTTAACCTTTGGGACAGGGGTTGGAGGCTACACCTTC. This codes for CAISDPLTFGTGVGGYTF.

V and J are TRBV19 and TRBJ2-5, with 9 bases matching TRBD2. This CDR3 has 17 residues. V shed 9 bases, J shed 1 base, and the junction held 15 bases outside the gene matches. From germline, CDR1 is LNHDA and CDR2 SQIVND (reference sequence). Here the CDR3 reads CASGRGWREGSQETQYF. The DNA for the CDR3 is TGTGCCAGCGGTAGGGGTTGGCGGGAGGGGTCCCAAGAGACCCAGTACTTC.

This chain links TRBV29-1 with TRBJ2-1; the match to TRBD2 covers 15 bases. V shed 6 bases and J 8 bases; nucleotides not matched to a gene: 5. Germline assignment: CDR1 SQVTM and CDR2 ANQGSEA. The CDR3 is 14 amino acids. This CDR3 reads CSVRTSGRGYEQFF. The DNA of the CDR3 is TGCAGCGTGCGGACTAGCGGGAGGGGGTATGAGCAGTTCTTC.

J is TRBJ2-7 and V is TRBV7-6; 14 positions match TRBD2. With 5 bases clipped from V and 6 bases from J, the junction kept 12 bases outside the gene matches. The CDR3 is 17 residues long. CDR1 and CDR2 (germline): SGHVS, FNYEAQ. The CDR3 here is CASSPETSGRAGSEQYF. CDR3 coding DNA: TGTGCCAGCAGCCCAGAGACTAGCGGGAGGGCCGGGTCCGAGCAGTACTTC.

This clone was observed a few times. The chain joins TRBV11-2 to TRBJ2-7; 10 bases align to TRBD2. CDR3 length: 18 residues. V was clipped by 3 bases and J by 2 bases; unmatched bases: 13. The germline V gene encodes CDR1 SGHAT and CDR2 FQNNGV. The CDR3 is CASSLKGHPAGGTYEQYF. DNA for the CDR3: TGTGCCAGCAGCTTGAAGGGTCACCCAGCGGGAGGGACCTACGAGCAGTACTTC.

V usage is TRBV29-1 and J usage is TRBJ2-7; possible D gene TRBD2, 6 bases. Germline V CDR1 and CDR2: SQVTM, ANQGSEA. The CDR3 extends over 13 amino acids. Trimming left V 0 bases short and J 6 bases short, with 12 bases between. For the CDR3, the DNA is TGCAGCGTTGAAGAGGAACTAGCCGGCGAGCAGTACTTC. Amino acids: CSVEEELAGEQYF.

In this sample, this clone turned up a few times. This rearrangement joins TRBV19 to TRBJ2-1, with TRBD1 matching over 8 bases. This CDR3 is 14 amino acids long. V lost 4 bases to trimming and J lost 4 bases; unmatched junction nucleotides: 3. Germline V gene data show CDR1 as LNHDA and CDR2 as SQIVND (reference sequence). The CDR3 DNA reads as TGTGCCAGTAGTAGGGGGGACAGGTACAATGAGCAGTTCTTC. Its translation: CASSRGDRYNEQFF.

Remarks on this clone: At the DNA level, this CDR3 is encoded by other sequences in the same sample as well. The chain has TRBV20-1 and TRBJ1-1, with no clear D. V was trimmed by 3 bases and J by 1 base, leaving 6 bases between them. This CDR3 contains 12 residues. Germline CDR1 reads DFQATT; CDR2 reads SNEGSKA (reference sequence). The CDR3 sequence is CSASVRNTEAFF. CDR3 coding DNA: TGCAGTGCTAGTGTGCGGAACACTGAAGCTTTCTTT.

This chain joins TRBV5-4 and TRBJ1-2; D remains ambiguous. This CDR3 has 11 residues. Germline-derived CDR1 and CDR2 are SGHNT and YYREEE (reference sequence). With 2 bases removed from V and 5 bases from J, the gap between germline ends came to 4 bases. The CDR3 nucleotides read TGTGCCAGCAGCTTCGGGTATGGCTACACCTTC. This codes for CASSFGYGYTF. Full variable domain (outside the CDR3, taken from reference TRBV5-4 and TRBJ1-2): ETGVTQSPTHLIKTRGQQVTLRCSSQSGHNTVSWYQQALGQGPQFIFQYYREEENGRGNFPPRFSGLQFPNYSSELNVNALELDDSALYLCASSFGYGYTFGSGTRLTVV.

The chain uses TRBV9 and TRBJ1-1; 9 positions agree with TRBD1. Trimming at V came to 4 bases and at J to 3 bases, leaving 10 bases not matched to a gene. The CDR3 sequence is 16 residues long. Per germline, CDR1 SGDLS and CDR2 YYNGEE. DNA for the CDR3: TGTGCCAGCAGCACGGGACAGGGAATTGGGGACACTGAAGCTTTCTTT. Translated, it gives CASSTGQGIGDTEAFF.

This clone appeared once. The rearrangement uses TRBV7-8 and TRBJ1-5; perhaps TRBD1 as D (5 bases). Germline CDR1 reads SGHVS; CDR2 reads FQNEAQ. V lost 8 bases, J lost 1 base, and 15 bases lay in between. This CDR3 region has 15 residues. CDR3: CASRDSQGSNQPQHF. The CDR3 DNA sequence: TGTGCCAGCCGGGACTCCCAAGGGAGCAATCAGCCCCAGCATTTT. Based on the CDR3 plus reference TRBV7-8 and TRBJ1-5, the full variable domain is GAGVSQSPRYKVAKRGQDVALRCDPISGHVSLFWYQQALGQGPEFLTYFQNEAQLDKSGLPSDRFFAERPEGSVSTLKIQRTQQEDSAVYLCASRDSQGSNQPQHFGDGTRLSIL.

The chain carries TRBV28 and TRBJ2-2, with 9 bases fitting TRBD2. CDR1 is MDHEN, CDR2 SYDVKM, per germline. The CDR3 extends over 21 amino acids. With V trimmed by 3 bases and J by 5 bases, 22 bases remained unmatched. CDR3 nucleotide sequence: TGTGCCAGCAGTTTGGCCCTTCTTGGGGCTAGCGGGGTTGGTGATACCGGGGAGCTGTTTTTT. This translates into CASSLALLGASGVGDTGELFF.

The CDR3 DNA reads as TGCAGTGCTAGTCGAACTTACAATGAGCAGTTCTTC. Its protein product is CSASRTYNEQFF. The chain has TRBV20-1 and TRBJ2-1; D call uncertain. V was shortened by 3 bases and J by 4 bases, with 7 bases between the two germline ends. Looked up from germline, CDR1 is DFQATT and CDR2 is SNEGSKA (reference sequence). The CDR3 runs 12 residues.

The rearrangement joins TRBV28 to TRBJ2-7; the match to TRBD1 covers 7 bases. Germline values: CDR1 MDHEN, CDR2 SYDVKM. V dropped 2 bases and J dropped 6; count of bases not matched to a gene: 7. CDR3 size: 14 residues. The CDR3 is CASSLETGPLEQYF. CDR3 in DNA: TGTGCCAGCAGTTTAGAGACAGGGCCTCTCGAGCAGTACTTC.

The rearrangement links TRBV27 to TRBJ2-3, with TRBD2 as a possible D gene (7 bases). This CDR3 is 16 amino acids long. V shed 2 bases and J shed 4 bases, with 16 bases lying between them. CDR1 and CDR2 (germline): MNHEY, SMNVEV (reference sequence). Here the CDR3 DNA reads TGTGCCAGCAGTTTAGGAGGGGGGGCTGGCCCAGATACGCAGTATTTT. This sequence encodes CASSLGGGAGPDTQYF.

V gene TRBV10-3 combines with J gene TRBJ1-5; D perhaps matches TRBD1 (5 bases). The CDR3 contains 15 residues. Trimming stripped 5 bases from V and 6 bases from J, with 17 bases between. The germline V gene has CDR1 ENHRY and CDR2 SYGVKD. The CDR3 DNA reads as TGTGCCATCAGTCCCGCGGGGGGGATCGGTCAGCCCCAGCATTTT. It yields the protein CAISPAGGIGQPQHF.

This clone was seen many times. V usage is TRBV2 and J usage is TRBJ2-3, with 10 bases lining up with TRBD2. The CDR3 has 14 residues. Germline CDR1 and CDR2: SNHLY and FYNNEI. Germline trimming cut 7 bases from V and 1 base from J; bases unmatched to any gene: 2. CDR3 DNA sequence: TGTGCCAGCATAGGGACTAGCGGCACAGATACGCAGTATTTT. This sequence encodes CASIGTSGTDTQYF.

The V gene is TRBV21-1, the J gene TRBJ1-3; the table names TRBD1, a call not compared with the DNA. TRBV21-1 is recorded as a pseudogene. CDR3 length equals 16 residues. The CDR3 spells CASSKAPGYVRYTIYF. The CDR3 DNA is TGTGCCAGCAGCAAAGCCCCAGGGTATGTCAGATACACCATATATTTT.

The V call is TRBV4-3, the J call TRBJ2-1; tentative D call: TRBD2 (6 bases). Trimming removed 1 base from V and 4 bases from J, with 8 bases in between. This CDR3 is built from 14 residues. Germline-derived CDR1 and CDR2 are LGHNA and YSLEER. The CDR3 DNA follows: TGCGCCAGCAGCCAAGGGGACTTATACAATGAGCAGTTCTTC. Translating gives CASSQGDLYNEQFF.

The V gene is TRBV10-1, the J gene TRBJ2-7, with TRBD2 identical over 13 bases. The ends lost 5 bases at V and 7 bases at J; junction bases unmatched: 5. The CDR3 totals 14 residues. The germline CDR1 and CDR2 sequences are WNHNN and SYGVQD (reference sequence). As DNA, the CDR3 is TGCGCCAGCAGTCGGACTAGCGGGAGTGGAGAGCAGTACTTC. This codes for CASSRTSGSGEQYF.

V gene TRBV29-1 combines with J gene TRBJ2-7; 14 bases match TRBD2. With V trimmed by 3 bases and J by 3 bases, 4 bases remained unmatched. This CDR3 comprises 15 residues. CDR1 and CDR2 (germline): SQVTM, ANQGSEA. The CDR3 DNA follows: TGCAGCGTTGAGGGAGGACTAGCGGGAGGCTACGAGCAGTACTTC. It yields the protein CSVEGGLAGGYEQYF.

The CDR3 here is CASKTGTGSYNEQFF. DNA of the CDR3: TGTGCCAGCAAAACCGGGACAGGCTCCTACAATGAGCAGTTCTTC. The gene calls are TRBV27 and TRBJ2-1; 8 bases agree with TRBD1. The CDR3 consists of 15 residues. Germline V gene sequence: CDR1 MNHEY, CDR2 SMNVEV (reference sequence). Trimming took 7 bases from V and 0 from J; bases not matched to a gene: 5.

V and J are TRBV10-3 and TRBJ1-2; 10 nucleotides match TRBD1. CDR1 is ENHRY and CDR2 is SYGVKD in the germline V gene. Trimming removed 9 bases from V and 7 bases from J; junction bases left unmatched: 8. The CDR3 has 13 amino acids. DNA of the CDR3: TGTGCCATTCTGGGGACAGGGGTAGGTGGCTACACCTTC. This gives the protein CAILGTGVGGYTF.

The V and J genes are TRBV5-6 and TRBJ1-6; D is unresolved. Germline loops: CDR1 SGHDT, CDR2 YYEEEE. The CDR3 extends over 15 amino acids. V lost 3 bases, J lost 7 bases, and 14 bases lay in between. DNA for the CDR3: TGTGCCAGCAGCTACCCAACTTTCGGGAATTCACCCCTCCACTTT. This codes for CASSYPTFGNSPLHF.

This clone appeared a few times. The chain links TRBV30 to TRBJ2-1; 7 bases map to TRBD1. The CDR3 is made up of 14 amino acids. Unmatched junction bases numbered 10, after V lost 4 bases and J lost 7 bases. Germline V gene sequence: CDR1 GTSNPN, CDR2 SVGIG (reference sequence). The CDR3: CAWIRDSPRNEQFF. CDR3 bases: TGTGCCTGGATAAGGGACAGCCCCCGGAATGAGCAGTTCTTC.